Presented here are 2 T cell receptor beta chains from one specimen sequenced in a study of T cells after posttransplantation cyclophosphamide. Sequencing was performed with immunoSEQ multiplex PCR; in TCRdb, only in-frame clones are kept and a portion is missing. This sample has tens of thousands of clones, each found more than once. Sequenced: PBMCs. The receptors stem from a man aged 50-59 years in good health, CMV-negative, and a related stem cell transplant donor.

This clone has at least ten counts. The chain combines TRBV19 with TRBJ2-4, with 9 bases aligning to TRBD1. This CDR3 comprises 17 residues. From germline, CDR1 is LNHDA and CDR2 SQIVND (reference sequence). V lost 4 bases, J lost 0 bases, and 7 bases stayed unmatched. In DNA form, the CDR3 reads TGTGCCAGTAGTACGGGGACAGGGACAATAGCCAAAAACATTCAGTACTTC. Translating it yields CASSTGTGTIAKNIQYF.

This clone was counted at least ten times. This rearrangement joins TRBV11-2 to TRBJ2-3, with 7 bases matching TRBD1. The CDR3 contains 14 residues. From germline, CDR1 is SGHAT and CDR2 FQNNGV. V lost 4 bases and J lost 4; bases outside the gene matches: 5. The CDR3 sequence: CASSSGQYADTQYF. The CDR3 nucleotides read TGTGCCAGCAGCTCGGGACAGTACGCAGATACGCAGTATTTT.